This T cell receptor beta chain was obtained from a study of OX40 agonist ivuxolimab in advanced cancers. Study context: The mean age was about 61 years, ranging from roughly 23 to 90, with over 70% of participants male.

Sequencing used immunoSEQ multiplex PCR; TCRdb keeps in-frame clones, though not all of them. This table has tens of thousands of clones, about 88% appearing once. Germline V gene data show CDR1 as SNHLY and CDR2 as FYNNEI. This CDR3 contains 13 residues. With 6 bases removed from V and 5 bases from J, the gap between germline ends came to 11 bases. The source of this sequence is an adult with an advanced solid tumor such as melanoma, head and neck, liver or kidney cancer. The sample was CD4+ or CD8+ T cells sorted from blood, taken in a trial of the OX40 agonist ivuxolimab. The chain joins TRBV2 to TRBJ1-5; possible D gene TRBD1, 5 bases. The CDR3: CASSAGFDQPQHF. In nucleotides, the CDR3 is TGTGCCAGCAGCGCAGGGTTCGATCAGCCCCAGCATTTT.